The present entry profiles one TCR beta chain with its context. A much larger clone lies a single base off, so this may be a read error. The naive CD8 libraries originated from between roughly 18,000 and 1,100,000 sorted cells and drew on 10%, 30% or 50% RNA. Sorting was used to obtain naive CD8 T cells (CD8+CD4-CCR7+CD45RA+). This sample is drawn from a study of molecular identifiers for immune sequencing clone quantification. Library preparation followed earlier protocols using designated TCR primers. TCRdb redid the calling of the PCR reads with MiXCR, one entry per CDR3 protein. This table has hundreds of thousands of distinct CDR3 sequences, roughly 23% appearing once. The CDR3 has 15 residues. The germline gives CDR1 KGHSH, CDR2 LQKENI.

The sample comprised naive CD8+ T cells from blood, with Jurkat cell RNA spiked in. Indicated subset: FACS-sorted CD8+CD4-CCR7+CD45RA+ naive T cells. The chain recombines TRBV18 with TRBJ2-3; TRBD1 is a possible D gene (5 bases). This clonotype was obtained from a human donor in good health. Some libraries in this study had Jurkat cell RNA spiked in. CDR3 region: CASSPDWQVTGTQYF. The CDR3 DNA sequence: TGTGCCAGCTCACCTGACTGGCAGGTCACAGGTACGCAGTATTTT.